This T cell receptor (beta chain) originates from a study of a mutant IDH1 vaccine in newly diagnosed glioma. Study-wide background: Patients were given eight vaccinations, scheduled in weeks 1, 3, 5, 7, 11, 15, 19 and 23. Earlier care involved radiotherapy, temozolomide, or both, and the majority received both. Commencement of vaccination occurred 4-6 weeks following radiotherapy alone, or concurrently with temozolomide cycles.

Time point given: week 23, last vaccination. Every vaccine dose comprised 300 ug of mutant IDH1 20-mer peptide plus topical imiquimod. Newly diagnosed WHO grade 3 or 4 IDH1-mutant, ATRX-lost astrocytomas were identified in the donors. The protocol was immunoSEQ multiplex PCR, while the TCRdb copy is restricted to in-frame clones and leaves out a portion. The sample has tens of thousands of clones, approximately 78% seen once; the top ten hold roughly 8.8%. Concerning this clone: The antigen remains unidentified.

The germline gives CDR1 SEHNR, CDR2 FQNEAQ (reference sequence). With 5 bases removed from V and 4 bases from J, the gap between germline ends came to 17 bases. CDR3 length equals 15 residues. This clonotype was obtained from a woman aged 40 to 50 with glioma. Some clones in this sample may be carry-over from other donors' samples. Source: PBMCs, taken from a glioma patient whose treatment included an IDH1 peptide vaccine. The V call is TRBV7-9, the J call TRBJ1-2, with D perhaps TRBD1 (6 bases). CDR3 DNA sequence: TGTGCCAGCAGCCCTTCTGCGGGACACCTCTATGGCTACACCTTC. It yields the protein CASSPSAGHLYGYTF.